The entry below describes one T cell receptor (beta chain). Its antigen is undetermined. Primers: 60 Vbeta forward and 13 Jbeta reverse. The data were produced by immunoSEQ multiplex PCR, yet TCRdb's version contains in-frame clones alone and is incomplete. The table shows under 200,000 clones, with 79% occurring only once. This sample is drawn from a study of cytomegalovirus exposure and HLA in healthy donors. The CDR3 has 17 amino acids. Trimming took off 4 bases at V and 2 bases at J, with 17 bases between the two ends. Germline lookup yields CDR1 MNHNS and CDR2 SASEGT. Overall study results and limits: The analysis excluded some indistinguishable V segments, including TRBV6-2 and TRBV6-3. The dataset shows that most TCR sequences were rare, while some public TCRs occurred in many donors. A few of the chains that were CMV-associated were confirmed in vitro to be specific for CMV antigens. The Asian-associated ancestry cluster reportedly had fewer N-insertions than the approximately 700-donor mean in a later analysis.

The sample comprised PBMCs. The chain employs TRBV6-1 and TRBJ2-2; D not certain. The sequence was obtained from a woman between 40 and 50 years old in good health and CMV-seronegative. As DNA, the CDR3 is TGTGCCAGCAGTGGTTTTTTACCTACTCCTAACACCGGGGAGCTGTTTTTT. Residues: CASSGFLPTPNTGELFF.